This TCR beta chain came from a study of brain T cells in children with intractable seizures. Study-level points and caveats: Clones missing pre-surgery may reflect undersampling of that blood sample.

Some clones are missing from TCRdb's copy, which holds only in-frame ones; the method was immunoSEQ multiplex PCR. The repertoire consists of fewer than 85,000 clones, with 85% to 95% occurring once and the leading ten covering 1.5% to 1.7%. In its sample, this clone was seen once. The antigen remains unidentified. The sequenced cases were selected for having the highest brain T cell transcript signatures. Patients received at least one anti-epileptic drug before surgery. Deletions cut 2 bases from V and 0 bases from J, with 14 bases between. Germline CDR1 SGHTA, CDR2 FQGNSA. The CDR3 is 17 amino acids.

The source is a boy under two years old with tuberous sclerosis and intractable seizures. The source material was peripheral blood, sampled at surgery. The chain links TRBV7-2 to TRBJ2-1, with no clear D. For the CDR3, the DNA is TGTGCCAGCAGCTTAAGGGCTACGGGCCTCTCCTACAATGAGCAGTTCTTC. This codes for CASSLRATGLSYNEQFF.